This T cell receptor beta chain was retrieved from a study of blood T cell repertoires in COVID-19. Whole-study context: Samples came from the United States, Italy and Spain, spanning acute and convalescent COVID-19.

The germline gives CDR1 LNHDA, CDR2 SQIVND (reference sequence). V lost 9 bases and J 2 bases, leaving 11 bases between the germline ends. The CDR3 loop spans 14 amino acids. As originally analysed: Amplifying reference gene primers gave estimates of nucleated cell counts. TCRdb keeps only in-frame clones here, not all; method: immunoSEQ multiplex PCR. V, J and clone size were drawn from that table, and D and trimming were deduced from the DNA. The sample has some 270,000 clones, approximately 84% seen once; the top ten hold 3.4%. Donors of Cohort 3 who recovered were those that had two negative PCRs, clearance, or symptom resolution.

The sequenced sample consisted of PBMCs or T cells enriched from blood (not recorded which). The chain joins TRBV19 to TRBJ1-6, with D unclear. This receptor was obtained from a man between 50 and 59 years old who had recovered from COVID-19. CDR3 region: CASGEGAYNSPLHF. CDR3 nucleotides: TGTGCCAGCGGGGAAGGCGCCTATAATTCACCCCTCCACTTT.